This T cell receptor (beta chain) emerged from a study of control samples from healthy donors and cancer patients. Germline V gives CDR1 SQVTM, CDR2 ANQGSEA. This CDR3 region has 13 residues. V was pared by 2 bases and J by 3 bases, with 9 bases between. Assay: immunoSEQ multiplex PCR; the TCRdb copy retains only in-frame clones and omits some. The sample lists about 180,000 clones, about 90% occurring once. The receptor was derived from a woman in her 40s in good health. J is TRBJ2-3 and V is TRBV29-1; D unresolved. The sample consisted of blood. CDR3 DNA sequence: TGCAGCGTTGAACGGCCAGAAACAGATACGCAGTATTTT. Translated, it gives CSVERPETDTQYF.